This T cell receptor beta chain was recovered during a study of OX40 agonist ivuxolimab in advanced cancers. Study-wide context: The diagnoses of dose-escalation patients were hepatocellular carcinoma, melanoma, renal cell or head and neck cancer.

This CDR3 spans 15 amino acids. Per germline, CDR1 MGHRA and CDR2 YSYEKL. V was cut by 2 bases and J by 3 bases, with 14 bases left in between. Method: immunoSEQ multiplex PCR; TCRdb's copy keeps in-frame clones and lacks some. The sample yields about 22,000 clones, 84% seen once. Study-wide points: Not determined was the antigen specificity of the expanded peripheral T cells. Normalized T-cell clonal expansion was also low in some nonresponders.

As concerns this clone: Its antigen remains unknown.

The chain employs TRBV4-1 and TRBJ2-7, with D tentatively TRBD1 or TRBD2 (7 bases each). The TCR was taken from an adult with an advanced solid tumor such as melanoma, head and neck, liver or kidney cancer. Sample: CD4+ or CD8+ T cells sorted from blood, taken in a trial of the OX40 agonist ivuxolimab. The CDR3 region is CASSQKSRGGYEQYF. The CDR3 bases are TGCGCCAGCAGCCAAAAGAGCAGGGGGGGCTACGAGCAGTACTTC.